Below are 29 T cell receptor beta chains sequenced from a single sample in a study of shared clonotypes between healthy human individuals. Naive-designated CD8 cells lacked CD45RO, were positively enriched for CCR7, and omitted terminally differentiated effector memory CD45RA+ cells. The data were produced by immunoSEQ multiplex PCR, yet TCRdb's version contains in-frame clones alone and is incomplete. The table has more than 2 million clones, approximately 94% seen once. The sequencing sample was made of naive CD8+ T cells sorted from blood. The receptor source for this set is a man between 18 and 29 years old in good health.

V gene TRBV27 combines with J gene TRBJ2-7, with D perhaps matching TRBD1 (5 bases). This CDR3 comprises 16 residues. Germline values: CDR1 MNHEY, CDR2 SMNVEV (reference sequence). V was clipped by 2 bases and J by 3 bases, with 17 bases between them. CDR3 region: CASSLGPGQGFYEQYF. CDR3 in DNA: TGTGCCAGCAGTTTAGGCCCCGGGCAGGGATTCTACGAGCAGTACTTC.

The rearrangement uses TRBV14 and TRBJ2-7; D perhaps matches TRBD2 (6 bases). Germline loops: CDR1 SGHDN, CDR2 FVKESK. Trimming took 5 bases from V and 3 from J, leaving 8 bases between them. CDR3 size: 12 residues. The CDR3 here is CASSTTSYEQYF. The CDR3 DNA follows: TGTGCCAGCAGCACGACTAGCTACGAGCAGTACTTC.

V usage is TRBV7-9 and J usage is TRBJ2-1; 7 bases map to TRBD2. The CDR3 is 16 amino acids. V was pared by 1 base and J by 8 bases, with 11 bases of the junction left unmatched. The germline CDR1 and CDR2 sequences are SEHNR and FQNEAQ (reference sequence). The CDR3 DNA follows: TGTGCCAGCAGCTTAGAGCCTAGCGGTTCGATCGATGAGCAGTTCTTC. This translates into CASSLEPSGSIDEQFF. Full variable domain (outside the CDR3, taken from reference TRBV7-9 and TRBJ2-1): DTGVSQNPRHKITKRGQNVTFRCDPISEHNRLYWYRQTLGQGPEFLTYFQNEAQLEKSRLLSDRFSAERPKGSFSTLEIQRTEQGDSAMYLCASSLEPSGSIDEQFFGPGTRLTVL.

The chain uses TRBV7-9 and TRBJ2-1, with D possibly matching TRBD2 (5 bases). Trimming left V 7 bases short and J 2 bases short, with 15 bases between. This CDR3 is 15 amino acids long. From germline, CDR1 is SEHNR and CDR2 FQNEAQ (reference sequence). This CDR3 is CASTDVTTPYNEQFF. The CDR3 nucleotides are TGTGCCAGCACCGACGTGACTACACCCTACAATGAGCAGTTCTTC.

The rearrangement joins TRBV25-1 to TRBJ1-5; tentative D call: TRBD1 (5 bases). V lost 2 bases and J lost 2, with 7 bases in between. The CDR3 loop spans 14 amino acids. Germline V gene data show CDR1 as MGHDK and CDR2 as SYGVNS. The CDR3 region has the DNA TGTGCCAGCAGTGAAGGGGCGGGCAATCAGCCCCAGCATTTT. It is translated as CASSEGAGNQPQHF.

The V and J genes are TRBV13 and TRBJ1-1; perhaps TRBD1 as D (5 bases). Germline values: CDR1 PRHDT, CDR2 FYEKMQ (reference sequence). Trimming cost V 5 bases and J 4 bases, with 17 bases left between them. This CDR3 spans 15 amino acids. The CDR3 sequence: CASSPGLGGATEAFF. The CDR3 DNA reads TGTGCCAGCAGCCCAGGCCTCGGGGGAGCCACTGAAGCTTTCTTT.

This chain joins TRBV27 and TRBJ2-1; 7 bases agree with TRBD1. CDR1 MNHEY and CDR2 SMNVEV come from the germline V gene (reference sequence). CDR3 length equals 15 residues. The junction had 1 base not matched to a gene; V was cut back by 0 bases and J by 2 bases. CDR3 amino acids: CASSLSGTAYNEQFF. In DNA form, the CDR3 reads TGTGCCAGCAGTTTATCTGGGACAGCCTACAATGAGCAGTTCTTC.

The V gene is TRBV27, the J gene TRBJ2-7; 8 positions agree with TRBD2. In germline, CDR1 is MNHEY, CDR2 SMNVEV (reference sequence). CDR3 length: 13 amino acids. After removal of 6 bases from V and 5 bases from J, the junction contained 6 bases not matched to a gene. The chain's CDR3 is CASSPGGSDEQYF. CDR3 nucleotide sequence: TGTGCCAGCAGCCCGGGGGGGTCGGACGAGCAGTACTTC.

This chain connects TRBV29-1 to TRBJ2-1, with TRBD1 identical over 8 bases. The CDR3 loop spans 13 amino acids. Per germline, CDR1 SQVTM and CDR2 ANQGSEA. Trimming at V came to 7 bases and at J to 6 bases, leaving 8 bases not matched to a gene. The CDR3 DNA follows: TGCAGCGAGAGCCAGGGGGCGGTCAATGAGCAGTTCTTC. Residues: CSESQGAVNEQFF.

This clone has more than one count but fewer than ten. The rearrangement joins TRBV7-9 to TRBJ2-7; no reliable D call. CDR3 length: 12 residues. V was cut by 5 bases and J by 2 bases, with 7 bases left in between. CDR1 and CDR2 from the germline V gene are SEHNR and FQNEAQ (reference sequence). CDR3 sequence reads: CASSQNTYEQYF. The CDR3 DNA follows: TGTGCCAGCAGCCAGAACACCTACGAGCAGTACTTC. Supplemented by reference TRBV7-9 and TRBJ2-7, the full variable domain reads DTGVSQNPRHKITKRGQNVTFRCDPISEHNRLYWYRQTLGQGPEFLTYFQNEAQLEKSRLLSDRFSAERPKGSFSTLEIQRTEQGDSAMYLCASSQNTYEQYFGPGTRLTVT.

This sequence joins TRBV5-6 and TRBJ2-7, with 11 positions matching TRBD2. This CDR3 has 16 residues. Looked up from germline, CDR1 is SGHDT and CDR2 is YYEEEE. The trim removed 4 bases at V and 5 bases at J, leaving 11 bases unmatched. CDR3 protein: CASSVRLAGPLDEQYF. CDR3 in DNA: TGTGCCAGCAGCGTAAGACTAGCGGGACCGTTAGACGAGCAGTACTTC.

Worth noting for this clone: This sample also contains other DNA sequences that code for the same CDR3. The chain carries TRBV7-9 and TRBJ2-7; D remains unclear. V lost 0 bases, J lost 3 bases, and 6 bases lay in between. This CDR3 has 13 residues. Germline loops: CDR1 SEHNR, CDR2 FQNEAQ (reference sequence). CDR3: CASSLAGFYEQYF. Here the CDR3 DNA reads TGTGCCAGCAGCTTAGCCGGATTCTACGAGCAGTACTTC.

Here the CDR3 DNA reads TGTGCCAGCAGCCAGGGACAGGGCTTGTTTCTCTATGGCTACACCTTC. It codes for CASSQGQGLFLYGYTF. The V and J genes are TRBV5-4 and TRBJ1-2; 9 bases align to TRBD1. CDR3 length equals 16 residues. Trimming took 4 bases from V and 4 from J; bases not matched to a gene: 11. Germline CDR1 SGHNT, CDR2 YYREEE (reference sequence).

This clone has a single count. The rearrangement links TRBV9 to TRBJ2-1; TRBD1 agrees at 7 bases. J lost 5 bases, V lost 3 bases, and 8 bases had no gene match. CDR3 length equals 15 residues. Germline V gives CDR1 SGDLS, CDR2 YYNGEE. The CDR3 nucleotides read TGTGCCAGCAGCGGGCAGACAGGGATGAACAATGAGCAGTTCTTC. This translates into CASSGQTGMNNEQFF.

This clone has a handful of counts. The J gene is TRBJ2-1, the V gene TRBV4-3; 13 bases match TRBD2. V shed 3 bases and J 0 bases; nucleotides not matched to a gene: 8. The CDR3 length is 19 residues. CDR1 and CDR2 from the germline V gene are LGHNA and YSLEER. The CDR3 DNA sequence: TGCGCCAGCAGCCACGGACTAGCGGGAGACGTAAGCTCCTACAATGAGCAGTTCTTC. Its translation: CASSHGLAGDVSSYNEQFF.

CDR3 nucleotide sequence: TGTGCCAGCAGTTACTCGACGGGGCCTCTACAAGAGACCCAGTACTTC. Translation gives CASSYSTGPLQETQYF. The J gene is TRBJ2-5, the V gene TRBV6-5; D possibly uses TRBD1 or TRBD2 (5 bases each). Germline values: CDR1 MNHEY, CDR2 SVGAGI. V lost 0 bases and J 2 bases, leaving 13 bases between the germline ends. This CDR3 is built from 16 residues.

This clone turned up a few times. This rearrangement joins TRBV7-9 to TRBJ2-1, with D possibly being TRBD1 (6 bases). V was pared by 7 bases and J by 10 bases, with 17 bases between. Per the germline V gene, CDR1 is SEHNR and CDR2 is FQNEAQ (reference sequence). This CDR3 contains 13 residues. The CDR3 here is CASNLQGQGEQFF. In DNA, the CDR3 is TGTGCCAGCAATCTTCAGGGGCAAGGCGAGCAGTTCTTC.

The chain carries TRBV27 and TRBJ2-5; a weak D match, TRBD2 (6 bases). Per germline, CDR1 MNHEY and CDR2 SMNVEV (reference sequence). Trimming left V 4 bases short and J 5 bases short, with 14 bases between. The CDR3 sequence is 14 residues long. The DNA of the CDR3 is TGTGCCAGCAGTTCCCCCGGCGGGATGGAGACCCAGTACTTC. Its translation: CASSSPGGMETQYF.

The chain recombines TRBV11-2 with TRBJ2-1, with a tentative D call TRBD2 (6 bases). Per germline, CDR1 SGHAT and CDR2 FQNNGV. V gave up 2 bases and J gave up 2 bases, with 13 bases separating them. The CDR3 loop spans 16 amino acids. The CDR3 DNA reads as TGTGCCAGCAGCTTATTCGCCGGGAGCACCTACAATGAGCAGTTCTTC. Translating gives CASSLFAGSTYNEQFF. The full variable domain, in which reference TRBV11-2 and TRBJ2-1 provide the parts outside the CDR3, is EAGVAQSPRYKIIEKRQSVAFWCNPISGHATLYWYQQILGQGPKLLIQFQNNGVVDDSQLPKDRFSAERLKGVDSTLKIQPAKLEDSAVYLCASSLFAGSTYNEQFFGPGTRLTVL.

J is TRBJ2-2 and V is TRBV27, with D possibly matching TRBD1 (5 bases). Germline loops: CDR1 MNHEY, CDR2 SMNVEV (reference sequence). This CDR3 spans 15 amino acids. Trimming pared 3 bases from V and 5 bases from J, leaving 13 bases between. Written as DNA, the CDR3 is TGTGCCAGCAGTTTCCCCAGGGATGGAACCGGGGAGCTGTTTTTT. Residues: CASSFPRDGTGELFF.

The chain employs TRBV5-4 and TRBJ2-3, with 8 bases identical to TRBD2. This CDR3 spans 13 amino acids. The germline gives CDR1 SGHNT, CDR2 YYREEE (reference sequence). Trimming took 4 bases from V and 4 from J; bases not matched to a gene: 2. CDR3 DNA: TGTGCCAGCAGCGGGACTAGTCCAGATACGCAGTATTTT. Translating gives CASSGTSPDTQYF.

The rearrangement uses TRBV5-1 and TRBJ2-2; 7 positions agree with TRBD2. V shed 0 bases, J shed 0 bases, and the junction held 2 bases outside the gene matches. The germline V gene has CDR1 SGHRS and CDR2 YFSETQ. The CDR3 is 16 residues long. In DNA form, the CDR3 reads TGCGCCAGCAGCTTGGCCGGGACTACGAACACCGGGGAGCTGTTTTTT. The encoded protein is CASSLAGTTNTGELFF. The variable domain in full, completed from reference TRBV5-1 and TRBJ2-2, reads KAGVTQTPRYLIKTRGQQVTLSCSPISGHRSVSWYQQTPGQGLQFLFEYFSETQRNKGNFPGRFSGRQFSNSRSEMNVSTLELGDSALYLCASSLAGTTNTGELFFGEGSRLTVL.

The chain carries TRBV20-1 and TRBJ2-7; D remains ambiguous. Germline V gives CDR1 DFQATT, CDR2 SNEGSKA (reference sequence). The V end lost 3 bases, the J end lost 6 bases, and 9 bases lay between the germline ends. This CDR3 contains 11 residues. The DNA of the CDR3 is TGCAGTGCTAGGAAGGTAGGCGAGCAGTACTTC. Its translation: CSARKVGEQYF.

This clone was seen a single time. The chain has TRBV10-2 and TRBJ2-2, with no clear D. The CDR3 is made up of 12 amino acids. Trimming pared 7 bases from V and 4 bases from J, leaving 7 bases between. The germline V gene has CDR1 WSHSY and CDR2 SAAADI. CDR3 DNA sequence: TGCGCCAGCATCCCGGTCACCGGGGAGCTGTTTTTT. It yields the protein CASIPVTGELFF.

As regards this clone: Additional DNA sequences in this sample encode the identical CDR3. The chain recombines TRBV27 with TRBJ1-2; tentatively, D is TRBD1 (5 bases). Germline V gives CDR1 MNHEY, CDR2 SMNVEV (reference sequence). The CDR3 covers 14 residues. The V end was cut by 2 bases, the J end by 2 bases, with 9 bases between. CDR3 sequence: CASSLLGPNYGYTF. DNA of the CDR3: TGTGCCAGCAGTTTACTGGGACCCAACTATGGCTACACCTTC.

The V gene is TRBV2, the J gene TRBJ1-6; TRBD1 might be the D (5 bases). Germline lookup yields CDR1 SNHLY and CDR2 FYNNEI. V was clipped by 2 bases and J by 10 bases, with 18 bases between them. The CDR3 spans 16 residues. CDR3 coding DNA: TGTGCCAGCAGTGAATACGGAACAGGTCCTCTCTCACCCCTCCACTTT. Amino acid sequence: CASSEYGTGPLSPLHF.

This chain uses TRBV6-5 with TRBJ2-2; D is unclear. The CDR3 extends over 15 amino acids. Germline CDR1 reads MNHEY; CDR2 reads SVGAGI. V was shortened by 0 bases and J by 6 bases, with 11 bases between the two germline ends. Written as DNA, the CDR3 is TGTGCCAGCAGTTACTCGACTGTCCCGGCCGGGGAGCTGTTTTTT. Its translation is CASSYSTVPAGELFF.

V is TRBV7-8 and J is TRBJ2-5; D is possibly TRBD2 (6 bases). The CDR3 totals 15 residues. Trimming pared 2 bases from V and 2 bases from J, leaving 12 bases between. Germline assignment: CDR1 SGHVS and CDR2 FQNEAQ. Written as DNA, the CDR3 is TGTGCCAGCAGCTTATCTCTAGCGCCTCAAGAGACCCAGTACTTC. Translating it yields CASSLSLAPQETQYF.

The chain joins TRBV18 to TRBJ1-1, with unresolved D. The CDR3 loop spans 15 amino acids. Trimming cost V 0 bases and J 0 bases, with 8 bases left between them. CDR1 is KGHSH, CDR2 LQKENI, per germline. CDR3 coding DNA: TGTGCCAGCTCACCACCGGACCTTCTGAACACTGAAGCTTTCTTT. This translates into CASSPPDLLNTEAFF. Filled out from reference TRBV18 and TRBJ1-1, the complete variable domain reads NAGVMQNPRHLVRRRGQEARLRCSPMKGHSHVYWYRQLPEEGLKFMVYLQKENIIDESGMPKERFSAEFPKEGPSILRIQQVVRGDSAAYFCASSPPDLLNTEAFFGQGTRLTVV.